These T cell receptor beta chains were read from a single sample in a study of T cell responses to AZD1222 COVID-19 vaccine. Only in-frame clones appear in the TCRdb table, and some are missing; sequencing was by immunoSEQ multiplex PCR. This table holds roughly 200,000 clones, around 94% found once. The sequencing used peripheral blood, collected 28 days after the second dose of the MenACWY control vaccine. The origin of the receptors is an adult who received the MenACWY meningococcal vaccine as a control. CDR3s include the opening cysteine and the closing phenylalanine or tryptophan. A D gene is named only where the DNA matches it firmly. Clone size is shown for a subset of rows, as once, few, many or a class of expanded clone.

size	V	D	J	DNA	CDR3
-	TRBV28	-	TRBJ2-7	TGTGCCAGCAGTTCGGCGGCCTCCTACGAGCAGTACTTC	CASSSAASYEQYF
-	TRBV29-1	-	TRBJ2-7	TGCAGCGTTGAGGTGGGGGGCGACGAGCAGTACTTC	CSVEVGGDEQYF
-	TRBV6-7	-	TRBJ1-5	TGTGCCAGCAGTTACTCCTGCCCCCGGGCCCTTAGCAATCAGCCCCAGCATTTT	CASSYSCPRALSNQPQHF
-	TRBV6-4	-	TRBJ2-2	TGTGCCAGCAGTGAACCCTACAGAGCAAACACCGGGGAGCTGTTTTTT	CASSEPYRANTGELFF
-	TRBV9	TRBD1	TRBJ1-1	TGTGCCAGCAGCGTAGAGGGGACAGGAACTGAAGCTTTCTTT	CASSVEGTGTEAFF
-	TRBV19	-	TRBJ1-2	TGTGCCAGTAGTCCACAGGGATTGGGCTACACCTTC	CASSPQGLGYTF
-	TRBV28	-	TRBJ2-7	TGTGCCAGCAGTTCAAGGGGGTTGGTGGGGGAGCAGTACTTC	CASSSRGLVGEQYF
-	TRBV7-8	TRBD1	TRBJ1-5	TGTGCCAGCAGCTTAATTGCAGGGGGCTTGGGCAATCAGCCCCAGCATTTT	CASSLIAGGLGNQPQHF
once	TRBV29-1	-	TRBJ1-4	TGCAGCGGGCAGCGGAATACTAATGAAAAACTGTTTTTT	CSGQRNTNEKLFF
-	TRBV7-2	TRBD1	TRBJ2-7	TGTGCCAGCAGCTTAGCGGGACAGGGAACCTACGAGCAGTACTTC	CASSLAGQGTYEQYF
-	TRBV5-6	-	TRBJ2-1	TGTGCCAGCAACCCATCACTAGCCAGCTCCTACAATGAGCAGTTCTTC	CASNPSLASSYNEQFF
-	TRBV19	-	TRBJ1-1	TGTGCCAGTAGTATATGGAGCATCCGGACGGAAACTGAAGCTTTCTTT	CASSIWSIRTETEAFF
-	TRBV10-1	-	TRBJ1-1	TGCGCCAGCAGTGAGTCGGGAGGGGCGATCACTGAAGCTTTCTTT	CASSESGGAITEAFF